A selection of T cell receptor beta chains follows, all from one sample in a study of blood T cell repertoires in COVID-19. Repertoires were generated with immunoSEQ multiplex PCR, while TCRdb's copy carries only in-frame clones and drops some. The sample yields about 440,000 clones, about 89% seen once. Material for sequencing was peripheral blood. Source of these receptors: a woman in her thirties with acute or convalescent COVID-19. CDR3s include the opening cysteine and the closing phenylalanine or tryptophan. D genes are given only for firm matches. Clone sizes are given selectively: once, few, many, or a class where the clone is expanded.

v_call: TRBV4-1
clone_size: .
j_call: TRBJ1-3
d_call: TRBD1
cdr3_aa: CASSQSDRGNTIYF

v_call: TRBV6-1
clone_size: .
j_call: TRBJ1-1
d_call: .
cdr3_aa: CASSEVARTEAFF

v_call: TRBV5-1
clone_size: .
j_call: TRBJ2-2
d_call: .
cdr3_aa: CASSEPVDSRKAGELFF

v_call: TRBV3-1/TRBV3-2
clone_size: .
j_call: TRBJ2-2
d_call: .
cdr3_aa: CASSQVRDTGELFF

v_call: TRBV15
clone_size: .
j_call: TRBJ1-1
d_call: .
cdr3_aa: CATSRDLGSRVTEAFF

v_call: TRBV7-7
clone_size: .
j_call: TRBJ2-5
d_call: TRBD2
cdr3_aa: CASSLARVSGVQETQYF

v_call: TRBV11-2
clone_size: .
j_call: TRBJ2-5
d_call: .
cdr3_aa: CASSPDYQETQYF

v_call: TRBV7-9
clone_size: once
j_call: TRBJ1-1
d_call: .
cdr3_aa: CASSPETARNTEAFF

v_call: TRBV28
clone_size: .
j_call: TRBJ1-2
d_call: .
cdr3_aa: CASSPIARADYGYTF

v_call: TRBV5-1
clone_size: .
j_call: TRBJ1-6
d_call: TRBD1
cdr3_aa: CASSSTGTGAFSPLHF

v_call: TRBV4-1
clone_size: .
j_call: TRBJ2-7
d_call: TRBD2
cdr3_aa: CASSQGGGTTYEQYF

v_call: TRBV2
clone_size: .
j_call: TRBJ2-5
d_call: TRBD2
cdr3_aa: CASSEKGLAGDLQETQYF

v_call: TRBV27
clone_size: .
j_call: TRBJ1-4
d_call: TRBD1
cdr3_aa: CASSSRQGGEKLFF

v_call: TRBV5-1
clone_size: once
j_call: TRBJ2-1
d_call: .
cdr3_aa: CASSKIGGSYNEQFF

v_call: TRBV3-1/TRBV3-2
clone_size: .
j_call: TRBJ1-6
d_call: TRBD1
cdr3_aa: CASRQGAESPLHF

v_call: TRBV7-9
clone_size: .
j_call: TRBJ1-4
d_call: TRBD1
cdr3_aa: CASRENPGGRDEKLFF

v_call: TRBV14
clone_size: .
j_call: TRBJ2-7
d_call: .
cdr3_aa: CASSPIYSGTSYEQYF

v_call: TRBV7-9
clone_size: .
j_call: TRBJ1-2
d_call: .
cdr3_aa: CASSPGGEGYGYTF

v_call: TRBV18
clone_size: once
j_call: TRBJ1-1
d_call: TRBD1
cdr3_aa: CASSPPDRASAFF

v_call: TRBV24-1
clone_size: .
j_call: TRBJ2-3
d_call: TRBD2
cdr3_aa: CATSDPSGGATDTQYF

v_call: TRBV10-3
clone_size: .
j_call: TRBJ1-2
d_call: TRBD1
cdr3_aa: CAISGGEGYTF

v_call: TRBV12-3/TRBV12-4
clone_size: once
j_call: TRBJ2-2
d_call: .
cdr3_aa: CASSLGAGELFF

v_call: TRBV7-9
clone_size: .
j_call: TRBJ1-3
d_call: .
cdr3_aa: CASSSGYEDTIYF

v_call: TRBV19
clone_size: .
j_call: TRBJ2-5
d_call: .
cdr3_aa: CASSIDPGSGETQYF

v_call: TRBV30
clone_size: .
j_call: TRBJ1-5
d_call: .
cdr3_aa: CAWSYSNQPQHF

v_call: TRBV12-2
clone_size: many
j_call: TRBJ1-5
d_call: .
cdr3_aa: CASRPRQGKTPSNQPQHF

v_call: TRBV11-2
clone_size: once
j_call: TRBJ2-1
d_call: .
cdr3_aa: CASSLEMGRPYNEQFF

v_call: TRBV7-8
clone_size: .
j_call: TRBJ1-1
d_call: TRBD1
cdr3_aa: CASSNRDRMAEAFF

v_call: TRBV18
clone_size: .
j_call: TRBJ1-5
d_call: .
cdr3_aa: CASSPDRPTSNQPQHF

v_call: TRBV24-1
clone_size: .
j_call: TRBJ2-7
d_call: .
cdr3_aa: CATSQGSRYEQYF

v_call: TRBV29-1
clone_size: .
j_call: TRBJ2-5
d_call: .
cdr3_aa: CSAPVLETQYF

v_call: TRBV18
clone_size: .
j_call: TRBJ2-7
d_call: .
cdr3_aa: CASSGGTDPTYEQYF

v_call: TRBV13
clone_size: .
j_call: TRBJ2-7
d_call: TRBD2
cdr3_aa: CASSLGPLSGGKNEQYF

v_call: TRBV5-1
clone_size: .
j_call: TRBJ2-5
d_call: .
cdr3_aa: CASSTRDNQETQYF

v_call: TRBV27
clone_size: .
j_call: TRBJ2-1
d_call: TRBD2
cdr3_aa: CASSSNTRGVLYNEQFF

v_call: TRBV11-2
clone_size: .
j_call: TRBJ2-7
d_call: .
cdr3_aa: CASSSQTGVYEQYF

v_call: TRBV27
clone_size: .
j_call: TRBJ2-1
d_call: TRBD2
cdr3_aa: CASTGGTEQFF

v_call: TRBV11-1
clone_size: .
j_call: TRBJ2-2
d_call: TRBD2
cdr3_aa: CASSLISGGASGELFF

v_call: TRBV19
clone_size: .
j_call: TRBJ2-1
d_call: TRBD2
cdr3_aa: CASSKLAGGFYNEQFF

v_call: TRBV5-1
clone_size: .
j_call: TRBJ2-3
d_call: TRBD2
cdr3_aa: CASSPGAGDDTQYF

v_call: TRBV7-9
clone_size: .
j_call: TRBJ2-1
d_call: .
cdr3_aa: CASSPRLGQTNYNEQFF

v_call: TRBV4-1
clone_size: .
j_call: TRBJ1-4
d_call: .
cdr3_aa: CASSQGEFAANEKLFF

v_call: TRBV12-5
clone_size: .
j_call: TRBJ2-2
d_call: .
cdr3_aa: CASGLTLAGTGELFF

v_call: TRBV7-9
clone_size: .
j_call: TRBJ2-2
d_call: .
cdr3_aa: CASSLASITGELFF

v_call: TRBV6-5
clone_size: .
j_call: TRBJ1-6
d_call: TRBD1
cdr3_aa: CASSYSSQGDSPLHF

v_call: TRBV5-1
clone_size: .
j_call: TRBJ2-5
d_call: .
cdr3_aa: CASSLGGTQETQYF

v_call: TRBV5-1
clone_size: .
j_call: TRBJ2-1
d_call: TRBD2
cdr3_aa: CASSFTPGLAGKDYNEQFF

v_call: TRBV11-2
clone_size: .
j_call: TRBJ2-2
d_call: .
cdr3_aa: CASSGIGDRGGELFF